This is a list of T cell receptor beta chains from one sample in a study of TIL therapy for anti-PD-1-resistant metastatic lung cancer. Sequenced by immunoSEQ multiplex PCR; TCRdb stores in-frame clones only, minus some. The data show about 36,000 clones, more than 60% seen once. The sequences come from blood, collected at baseline. The receptors were gathered from a person between 25 and 79 years old with non-small cell lung cancer. CDR3s include the opening cysteine and the closing phenylalanine or tryptophan. D genes are given only for firm matches. Expanded clones are given a class, and other clones once, few, many or no size at all.

CDR3 protein: CASSSQTAGQSDF; CDR3 DNA: TGTGCCAGCAGCTCTCAGACGGCAGGGCAGTCGGACTTC; V gene: TRBV7-2; clone size: -; D gene: -; J gene: TRBJ2-5
CDR3 protein: CASSLVSATYEQYF; CDR3 DNA: TGTGCCAGCAGCTTAGTCTCAGCAACCTACGAGCAGTACTTC; V gene: TRBV7-2; clone size: -; D gene: -; J gene: TRBJ2-7
CDR3 protein: CASSQEMGGSGNIQYF; CDR3 DNA: TGTGCCAGCAGCCAAGAGATGGGCGGGTCCGGAAACATTCAGTACTTC; V gene: TRBV4-2; clone size: -; D gene: -; J gene: TRBJ2-4
CDR3 protein: CASSLTSGANVLTF; CDR3 DNA: TGTGCCAGCAGTTTAACCTCTGGGGCCAACGTCCTGACTTTC; V gene: TRBV28; clone size: -; D gene: -; J gene: TRBJ2-6
CDR3 protein: CASSLPPGSSGELFF; CDR3 DNA: TGTGCCAGCAGTTTACCGCCCGGTAGTAGCGGGGAGCTGTTTTTT; V gene: TRBV27; clone size: -; D gene: -; J gene: TRBJ2-2
CDR3 protein: CASSIILGADTEAFF; CDR3 DNA: TGTGCCAGTAGTATTATTCTGGGGGCGGACACTGAAGCTTTCTTT; V gene: TRBV19; clone size: few; D gene: -; J gene: TRBJ1-1
CDR3 protein: CASTPLGHFNQPQHF; CDR3 DNA: TGTGCCAGCACCCCCCTAGGGCATTTCAATCAGCCCCAGCATTTT; V gene: TRBV7-8; clone size: -; D gene: -; J gene: TRBJ1-5
CDR3 protein: CASSTGQSSTDTQYF; CDR3 DNA: TGTGCCAGCAGTACGGGACAGTCTAGCACAGATACGCAGTATTTT; V gene: TRBV27; clone size: once; D gene: TRBD1; J gene: TRBJ2-3
CDR3 protein: CASSFRGGSIYF; CDR3 DNA: TGTGCCAGCAGTTTCCGGGGGGGGTCCATATATTTT; V gene: TRBV28; clone size: -; D gene: -; J gene: TRBJ1-3
CDR3 protein: CASRQGNTEAFF; CDR3 DNA: TGTGCCAGCAGACAGGGGAACACTGAAGCTTTCTTT; V gene: TRBV6-5; clone size: -; D gene: -; J gene: TRBJ1-1